Listed here are 26 T cell receptor beta chains from one sample, sequenced in a study of cytomegalovirus exposure and HLA in healthy donors. Vbeta (60) and Jbeta (13) primers were used in the PCR. The table came from immunoSEQ multiplex PCR; TCRdb's copy has only in-frame clones and leaves some out. There are approximately 260,000 clones in the sample; just under 85% occur only once, and roughly 2% lies in the top ten. Sequencing was performed on PBMCs. These TCRs come from a middle-aged woman in good health and CMV-seropositive.

This chain joins TRBV28 and TRBJ1-2; 8 positions match TRBD1. CDR1 and CDR2 from the germline V gene are MDHEN and SYDVKM. The CDR3 length is 12 residues. The trim removed 10 bases at V and 4 bases at J, leaving 5 bases unmatched. The CDR3 spells CATRTGGYGYTF. The CDR3 nucleotides read TGTGCCACCCGAACAGGGGGCTATGGCTACACCTTC.

The chain carries TRBV19 and TRBJ1-5; weak D call: TRBD1 (5 bases). The CDR3 contains 19 residues. Germline CDR1 LNHDA, CDR2 SQIVND (reference sequence). V was shortened by 5 bases and J by 7 bases, with 30 bases between the two germline ends. The CDR3 here is CASSRHGQLGRLRIQPQHF. CDR3 sequence (DNA): TGTGCCAGTAGTCGCCATGGCCAATTGGGGCGGCTGAGGATCCAGCCCCAGCATTTT.

The J gene is TRBJ1-1, the V gene TRBV15; D ambiguous. The germline V gene encodes CDR1 LNHNV and CDR2 YYDKDF (reference sequence). Deletions cut 0 bases from V and 0 bases from J, with 11 bases between. The CDR3 has 16 amino acids. DNA of the CDR3: TGTGCCACCAGCAGAGATAACAGAGGGTTGAACACTGAAGCTTTCTTT. Translation: CATSRDNRGLNTEAFF.

V and J are TRBV28 and TRBJ1-2, with D possibly TRBD1 on 5 matching bases. The CDR3 contains 12 residues. CDR1 and CDR2 from the germline V gene are MDHEN and SYDVKM. V was trimmed by 4 bases and J by 8 bases, leaving 11 bases between them. The CDR3 reads CASSSRVGGYTF. In DNA form, the CDR3 reads TGTGCCAGCAGTTCCAGGGTAGGGGGCTACACCTTC.

This chain joins TRBV19 and TRBJ2-7; the match to TRBD2 covers 12 bases. Germline lookup yields CDR1 LNHDA and CDR2 SQIVND (reference sequence). The CDR3 consists of 18 residues. The V gene end was trimmed by 1 base and the J gene end by 2 bases; junction bases not matched to a gene: 9. In nucleotides, the CDR3 is TGTGCCAGTAGTATAGGGGGACTAGCGGGCGATGGACCCTACGAGCAGTACTTC. Its protein is CASSIGGLAGDGPYEQYF.

The V gene is TRBV2, the J gene TRBJ1-5; maybe TRBD1 (5 bases). This CDR3 spans 18 amino acids. Trimming cost V 4 bases and J 0 bases, with 19 bases left between them. Per the germline V gene, CDR1 is SNHLY and CDR2 is FYNNEI. CDR3 sequence: CASSARRLRGYSNQPQHF. CDR3 DNA: TGTGCCAGCAGTGCGCGCCGCCTACGGGGGTATAGCAATCAGCCCCAGCATTTT.

Only a few counts were recorded for this clone. CDR3 sequence reads: CASSLSAGWANTEAFF. For the CDR3, the DNA is TGTGCCAGCAGCTTGAGCGCAGGGTGGGCGAACACTGAAGCTTTCTTT. The chain has TRBV7-8 and TRBJ1-1, with D possibly TRBD1 on 5 matching bases. This CDR3 is 16 amino acids long. Germline CDR1 reads SGHVS; CDR2 reads FQNEAQ. V lost 3 bases and J 1 base, leaving 15 bases between the germline ends.

The J gene is TRBJ2-7, the V gene TRBV5-1; perhaps TRBD1 as D (5 bases). Germline V gene data show CDR1 as SGHRS and CDR2 as YFSETQ. Trimming removed 5 bases from V and 7 bases from J, with 13 bases in between. The CDR3 runs to 12 residues. This CDR3 is CASRQGRGEQYF. CDR3 nucleotides: TGCGCCAGCAGGCAGGGTCGCGGAGAGCAGTACTTC.

The rearrangement uses TRBV6-5 and TRBJ2-1; 10 positions agree with TRBD2. CDR1 is MNHEY and CDR2 is SVGAGI in the germline V gene. The junction had 5 bases not matched to a gene; V was cut back by 2 bases and J by 10 bases. The CDR3 covers 14 residues. The CDR3 bases are TGTGCCAGCAGTTACCTAGCGGGAGACATGGAGCAGTTCTTC. Encoded protein: CASSYLAGDMEQFF.

The rearrangement links TRBV4-3 to TRBJ1-4; no clear D gene. The CDR3 is 16 amino acids. The germline V and J ends were trimmed by 0 bases and 2 bases, with 10 bases remaining between them. Germline-derived CDR1 and CDR2 are LGHNA and YSLEER. For the CDR3, the DNA is TGCGCCAGCAGCCAAGACGAGCGTCCGACTAATGAAAAACTGTTTTTT. The encoded protein is CASSQDERPTNEKLFF.

This chain connects TRBV28 to TRBJ2-1, with D perhaps matching TRBD2 (6 bases). The CDR3 covers 15 residues. V shed 5 bases and J shed 7 bases, with 18 bases lying between them. Germline V gene sequence: CDR1 MDHEN, CDR2 SYDVKM. CDR3 region: CASSPQVGGGNEQFF. CDR3 bases: TGTGCCAGCAGTCCCCAAGTGGGGGGTGGTAATGAGCAGTTCTTC.

The genes are TRBV5-1 and TRBJ1-4; 8 bases are a match to TRBD1. This CDR3 has 15 residues. The germline CDR1 and CDR2 sequences are SGHRS and YFSETQ. V trimming: 4 bases; J trimming: 5 bases; junction bases outside the gene matches: 7. CDR3 sequence reads: CASSDRQGSNEKLFF. The CDR3 nucleotides read TGCGCCAGCAGCGACAGACAGGGGAGCAATGAAAAACTGTTTTTT.

J is TRBJ2-5 and V is TRBV28; no reliable D call. TRBJ2-7 matches the DNA end more closely, so the J call is doubtful. The germline V gene has CDR1 MDHEN and CDR2 SYDVKM. The CDR3 is 12 residues long. This CDR3 is CASSWDSYEQYF. CDR3 nucleotide sequence: TGTGCCAGCAGTTGGGACTCCTACGAGCAGTACTTC.

The chain employs TRBV6-1 and TRBJ2-2; D not resolved. Trimming cost V 5 bases and J 2 bases, with 6 bases left between them. The CDR3 has 13 residues. Germline CDR1 reads MNHNS; CDR2 reads SASEGT. This chain's CDR3 is CASSPYNTGELFF. As DNA, the CDR3 is TGTGCCAGCAGTCCCTATAACACCGGGGAGCTGTTTTTT.

The chain is built from TRBV7-6 and TRBJ2-1; 9 bases match TRBD2. V was clipped by 1 base and J by 8 bases; unmatched bases: 3. The CDR3 sequence is 14 residues long. CDR1 SGHVS and CDR2 FNYEAQ come from the germline V gene. This chain's CDR3 is CASSLDAGGYEQFF. In nucleotides, the CDR3 is TGTGCCAGCAGCTTAGACGCGGGAGGGTATGAGCAGTTCTTC.

V is TRBV7-9 and J is TRBJ2-7, with D unresolved. This CDR3 comprises 14 residues. Germline V gives CDR1 SEHNR, CDR2 FQNEAQ (reference sequence). The ends were cut back, 5 bases at V and 2 bases at J, with 13 bases in the middle. The CDR3 spells CASSLYLTPYEQYF. The DNA of the CDR3 is TGTGCCAGCAGCCTCTACCTTACCCCCTACGAGCAGTACTTC.

The chain carries TRBV27 and TRBJ1-1, with 7 positions matching TRBD1. CDR1 is MNHEY and CDR2 is SMNVEV in the germline V gene (reference sequence). This CDR3 is built from 15 residues. V shed 4 bases, J shed 5 bases, and the junction held 10 bases outside the gene matches. CDR3 DNA: TGTGCCAGCAGTTCAAGACAGGGATGGGGAACTGAAGCTTTCTTT. Amino acids: CASSSRQGWGTEAFF.

This clone was seen a single time. This chain joins TRBV4-3 and TRBJ1-1; a weak D match, TRBD1 (5 bases). Looked up from germline, CDR1 is LGHNA and CDR2 is YSLEER. V lost 0 bases, J lost 7 bases, and 12 bases lay in between. The CDR3 consists of 14 residues. In DNA, the CDR3 is TGCGCCAGCAGCCAAGACGTACACAGGAGTGAAGCTTTCTTT. Protein: CASSQDVHRSEAFF.

The V gene is TRBV4-1, the J gene TRBJ2-7; D not certain. CDR3 length equals 13 residues. With 0 bases removed from V and 3 bases from J, the gap between germline ends came to 6 bases. CDR1 is MGHRA, CDR2 YSYEKL, per germline. The CDR3 protein is CASSQEYSYEQYF. The CDR3 bases are TGCGCCAGCAGCCAAGAGTACAGCTACGAGCAGTACTTC.

This clone was counted a few times. The chain employs TRBV6-6 and TRBJ2-7; no firm D call. The V end lost 6 bases, the J end lost 3 bases, and 15 bases lay between the germline ends. In germline, CDR1 is MNHNY, CDR2 SVGAGI (reference sequence). The CDR3 sequence is 14 residues long. The CDR3 DNA reads as TGTGCCAGCAGGTTAGACCGAGACATCTACGAGCAGTACTTC. Translation: CASRLDRDIYEQYF.

The V gene is TRBV28, the J gene TRBJ1-6, with 9 positions matching TRBD1. V gave up 3 bases and J gave up 9 bases; unmatched junction bases: 12. The germline V gene has CDR1 MDHEN and CDR2 SYDVKM. The CDR3 consists of 17 residues. The CDR3 protein is CASSFRTGVDIGSPLHF. The CDR3 DNA follows: TGTGCCAGCAGTTTCCGGACAGGGGTGGATATTGGTTCACCCCTCCACTTT. Full variable domain (remainder filled in from reference TRBV28 and TRBJ1-6): DVKVTQSSRYLVKRTGEKVFLECVQDMDHENMFWYRQDPGLGLRLIYFSYDVKMKEKGDIPEGYSVSREKKERFSLILESASTNQTSMYLCASSFRTGVDIGSPLHFGNGTRLTVT.

The V call is TRBV4-2, the J call TRBJ1-2; D unclear. Trimming shortened V by 0 bases and J by 0 bases, and 17 bases separated the two germline ends. Germline V gives CDR1 LGHNA, CDR2 YNFKEQ. The CDR3 length is 18 residues. The CDR3 region has the DNA TGTGCCAGCAGCCAAGATCTGAGCTCTATGATAGCTAACTATGGCTACACCTTC. Translated: CASSQDLSSMIANYGYTF.

This chain joins TRBV28 and TRBJ2-7, with D uncertain. The V gene lost 2 bases and the J gene lost 0 bases, with 5 bases spanning the gap. The CDR3 has 13 residues. Germline V CDR1 and CDR2: MDHEN, SYDVKM. CDR3 bases: TGTGCCAGCAGTTTAGGCCTCTCCTACGAGCAGTACTTC. Translated, it gives CASSLGLSYEQYF.

This chain links TRBV5-5 with TRBJ2-3, with TRBD2 identical over 10 bases. The V segment lost 3 bases and the J segment 5 bases; nucleotides outside the gene matches: 12. Germline V lookup: CDR1 SGHKS, CDR2 YYEKEE (reference sequence). The CDR3 is 17 amino acids. This CDR3 is CASSSTSLAGVGDTQYF. CDR3 coding DNA: TGTGCCAGCAGCTCGACATCCCTAGCGGGAGTTGGAGATACGCAGTATTTT.

This rearrangement joins TRBV7-9 to TRBJ2-7; D is possibly TRBD1 (6 bases). The germline V gene encodes CDR1 SEHNR and CDR2 FQNEAQ (reference sequence). Trimming took off 1 base at V and 0 bases at J, with 10 bases between the two ends. The CDR3 has 15 residues. DNA of the CDR3: TGTGCCAGCAGCTTAGGGGGACAAATCTCCTACGAGCAGTACTTC. Amino acids: CASSLGGQISYEQYF.

The V gene is TRBV19, the J gene TRBJ2-3, with 9 bases that match TRBD1. V lost 9 bases to trimming and J lost 5 bases; unmatched junction nucleotides: 15. Germline-derived CDR1 and CDR2 are LNHDA and SQIVND (reference sequence). This CDR3 has 16 amino acids. CDR3 sequence: CASPPDRGDDLDTQYF. Here the CDR3 DNA reads TGTGCCAGCCCTCCGGACAGGGGAGATGACTTAGATACGCAGTATTTT.